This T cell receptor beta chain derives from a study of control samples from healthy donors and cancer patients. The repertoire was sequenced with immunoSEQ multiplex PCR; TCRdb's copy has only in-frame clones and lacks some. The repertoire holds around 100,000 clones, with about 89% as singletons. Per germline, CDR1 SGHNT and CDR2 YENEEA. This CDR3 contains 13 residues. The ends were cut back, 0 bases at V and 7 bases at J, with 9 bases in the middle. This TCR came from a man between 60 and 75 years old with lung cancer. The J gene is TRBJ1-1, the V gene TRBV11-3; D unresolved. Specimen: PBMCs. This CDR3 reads CASSLDFDREAFF. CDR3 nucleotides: TGTGCCAGCAGCTTAGATTTCGACCGTGAAGCTTTCTTT.